This TCR beta chain is from a study of vaccination effects on CD4 cells after COVID-19. Study details: Participants each got two BNT162b2 or mRNA-1273 vaccine doses.

Study conclusions and caveats: Clones that were induced by infection or by vaccine showed marked contraction late after vaccination.

With the ViraFEST assay, the study expanded antigen-specific CD4+ T cells using viral peptide pools, then sequenced them. Isolating CD4+ T cells followed about 10 days of culture. Vaccinees lacked prior SARS-CoV-2 infection and tested negative for nucleocapsid antibodies. It was on days 3 and 7 that half the medium was replaced with IL-2 medium. The method was immunoSEQ multiplex PCR; TCRdb's version includes in-frame clones alone and lacks a portion of them. Of about 31,000 clones in the sample, roughly 63% were seen once. This clone came up a few times. Its antigen is not known. V gave up 10 bases and J gave up 6 bases, with 11 bases separating them. The CDR3 has 11 amino acids. The germline V gene has CDR1 SNHLY and CDR2 FYNNEI.

This TCR was recovered from a human donor who received a COVID-19 vaccine. This chain connects TRBV2 to TRBJ2-3; unclear D gene. Here the sequenced sample was CD4+ T cells from PBMCs cultured with HCoV-229E spike peptides, taken before COVID-19 vaccination. For the CDR3, the DNA is TGTGCCACCCAGAGGTACGATACGCAGTATTTT. This gives the protein CATQRYDTQYF.